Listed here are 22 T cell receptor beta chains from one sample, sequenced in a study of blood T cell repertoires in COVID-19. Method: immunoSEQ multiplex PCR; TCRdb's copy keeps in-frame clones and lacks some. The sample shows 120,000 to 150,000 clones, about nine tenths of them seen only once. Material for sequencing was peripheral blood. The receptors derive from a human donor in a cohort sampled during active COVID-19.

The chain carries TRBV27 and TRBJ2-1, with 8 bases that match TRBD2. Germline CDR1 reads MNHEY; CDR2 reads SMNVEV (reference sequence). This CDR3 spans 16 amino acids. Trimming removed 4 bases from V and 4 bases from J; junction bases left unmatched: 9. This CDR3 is CASSSTGTRGYNEQFF. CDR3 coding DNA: TGTGCCAGCAGTTCAACCGGGACTAGGGGATACAATGAGCAGTTCTTC.

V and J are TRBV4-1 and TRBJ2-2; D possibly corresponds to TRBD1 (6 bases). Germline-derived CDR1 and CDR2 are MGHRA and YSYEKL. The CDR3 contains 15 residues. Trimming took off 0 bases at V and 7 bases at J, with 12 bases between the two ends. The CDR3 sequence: CASSQDPGVGGELFF. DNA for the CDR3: TGCGCCAGCAGCCAAGATCCAGGGGTGGGCGGGGAGCTGTTTTTT.

This chain's CDR3 is CASSSPHRGPNEKLFF. Here the CDR3 DNA reads TGTGCCAGCAGCTCCCCGCACAGGGGGCCTAATGAAAAACTGTTTTTT. The V call is TRBV7-9, the J call TRBJ1-4, with TRBD1 matching over 9 bases. This CDR3 region has 16 residues. The germline V gene encodes CDR1 SEHNR and CDR2 FQNEAQ (reference sequence). Losses at the gene ends were 4 bases for V and 3 bases for J; bases not matched to a gene: 6.

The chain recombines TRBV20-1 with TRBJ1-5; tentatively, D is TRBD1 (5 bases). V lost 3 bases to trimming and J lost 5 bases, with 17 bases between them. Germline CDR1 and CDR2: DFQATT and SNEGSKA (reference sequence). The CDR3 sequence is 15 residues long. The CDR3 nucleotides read TGCAGTGCTAGTGCTTCCGGACACCAGCATCAGCCCCAGCATTTT. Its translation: CSASASGHQHQPQHF.

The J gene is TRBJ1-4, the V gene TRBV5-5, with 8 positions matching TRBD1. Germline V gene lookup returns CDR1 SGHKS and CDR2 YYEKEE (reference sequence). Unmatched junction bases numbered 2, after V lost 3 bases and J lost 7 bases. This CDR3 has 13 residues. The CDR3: CASSWTGSEKLFF. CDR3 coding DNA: TGTGCCAGCAGCTGGACAGGGAGTGAAAAACTGTTTTTT.

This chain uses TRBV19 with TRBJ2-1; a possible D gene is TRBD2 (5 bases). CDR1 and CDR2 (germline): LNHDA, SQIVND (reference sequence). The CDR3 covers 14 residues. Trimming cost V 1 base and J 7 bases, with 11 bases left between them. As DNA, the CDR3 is TGTGCCAGTAGTATAGTAGATTGGAGGAATGAGCAGTTCTTC. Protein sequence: CASSIVDWRNEQFF.

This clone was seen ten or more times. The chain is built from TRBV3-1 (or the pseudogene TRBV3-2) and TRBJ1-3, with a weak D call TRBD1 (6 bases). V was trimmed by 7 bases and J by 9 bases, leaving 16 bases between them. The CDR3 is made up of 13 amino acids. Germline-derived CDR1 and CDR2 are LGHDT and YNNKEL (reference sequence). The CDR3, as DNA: TGTGCCAGCACTCCAGGGGCCCAGGGCACCATATATTTT. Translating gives CASTPGAQGTIYF.

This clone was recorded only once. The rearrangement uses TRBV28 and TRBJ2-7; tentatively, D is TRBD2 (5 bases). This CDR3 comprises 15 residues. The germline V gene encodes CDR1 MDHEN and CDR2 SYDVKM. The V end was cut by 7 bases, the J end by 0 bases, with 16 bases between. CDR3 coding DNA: TGTGCCAGCAAACCGAGGACTCTCAGCTCCTACGAGCAGTACTTC. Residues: CASKPRTLSSYEQYF. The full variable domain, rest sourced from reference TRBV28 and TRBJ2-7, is DVKVTQSSRYLVKRTGEKVFLECVQDMDHENMFWYRQDPGLGLRLIYFSYDVKMKEKGDIPEGYSVSREKKERFSLILESASTNQTSMYLCASKPRTLSSYEQYFGPGTRLTVT.

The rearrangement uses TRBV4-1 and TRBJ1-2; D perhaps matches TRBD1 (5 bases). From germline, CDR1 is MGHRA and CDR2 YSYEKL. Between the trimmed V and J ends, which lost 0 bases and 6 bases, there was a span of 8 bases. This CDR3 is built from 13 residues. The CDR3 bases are TGCGCCAGCAGCCAAGAAAACAGGAATGGCTACACCTTC. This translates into CASSQENRNGYTF.

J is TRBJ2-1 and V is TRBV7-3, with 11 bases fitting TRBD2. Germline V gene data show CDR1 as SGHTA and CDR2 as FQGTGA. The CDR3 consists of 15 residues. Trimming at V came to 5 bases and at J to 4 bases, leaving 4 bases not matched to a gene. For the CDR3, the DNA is TGTGCCAGCAGCCCTACTAGCGGGGGTTACAATGAGCAGTTCTTC. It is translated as CASSPTSGGYNEQFF.

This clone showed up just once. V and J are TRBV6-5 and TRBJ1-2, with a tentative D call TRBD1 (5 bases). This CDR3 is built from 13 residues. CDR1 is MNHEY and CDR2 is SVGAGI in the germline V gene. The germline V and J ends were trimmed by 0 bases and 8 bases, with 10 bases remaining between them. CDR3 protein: CASSYSRGGGYTF. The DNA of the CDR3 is TGTGCCAGCAGTTACTCGAGGGGAGGGGGCTACACCTTC.

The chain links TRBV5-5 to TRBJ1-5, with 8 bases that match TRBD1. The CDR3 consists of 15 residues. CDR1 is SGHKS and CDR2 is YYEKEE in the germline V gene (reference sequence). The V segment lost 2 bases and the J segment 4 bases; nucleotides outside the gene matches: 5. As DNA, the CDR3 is TGTGCCAGCAGCTTATTCCAGGGGGCTAATCAGCCCCAGCATTTT. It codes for CASSLFQGANQPQHF.

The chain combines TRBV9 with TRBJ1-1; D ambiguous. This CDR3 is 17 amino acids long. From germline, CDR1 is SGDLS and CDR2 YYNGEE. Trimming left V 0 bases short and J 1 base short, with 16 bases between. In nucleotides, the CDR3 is TGTGCCAGCAGCGTAGAATCCCAGCCGCCGGGGAACACTGAAGCTTTCTTT. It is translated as CASSVESQPPGNTEAFF.

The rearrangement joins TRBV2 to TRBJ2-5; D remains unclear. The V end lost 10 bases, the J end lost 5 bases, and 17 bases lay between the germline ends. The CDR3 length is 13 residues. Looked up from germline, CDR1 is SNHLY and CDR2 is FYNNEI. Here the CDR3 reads CATMVRWKETQYF. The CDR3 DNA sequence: TGTGCCACCATGGTGAGGTGGAAGGAGACCCAGTACTTC.

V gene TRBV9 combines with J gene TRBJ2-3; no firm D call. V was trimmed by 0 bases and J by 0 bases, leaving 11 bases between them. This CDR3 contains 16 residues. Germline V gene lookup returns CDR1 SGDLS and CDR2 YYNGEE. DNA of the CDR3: TGTGCCAGCAGCGTAGGCCTGGCAGTTAGCACAGATACGCAGTATTTT. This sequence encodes CASSVGLAVSTDTQYF.

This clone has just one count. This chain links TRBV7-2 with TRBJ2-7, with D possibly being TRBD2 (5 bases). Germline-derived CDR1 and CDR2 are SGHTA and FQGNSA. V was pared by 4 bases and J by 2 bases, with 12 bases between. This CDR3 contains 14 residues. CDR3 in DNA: TGTGCCAGCAGCTCCGGACTGTTCACCTACGAGCAGTACTTC. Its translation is CASSSGLFTYEQYF.

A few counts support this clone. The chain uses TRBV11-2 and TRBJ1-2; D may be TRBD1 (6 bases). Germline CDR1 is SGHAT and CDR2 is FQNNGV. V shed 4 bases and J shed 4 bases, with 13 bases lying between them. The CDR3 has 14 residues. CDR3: CASSWDTNSYGYTF. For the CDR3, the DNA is TGTGCCAGCAGCTGGGACACAAATTCCTATGGCTACACCTTC.

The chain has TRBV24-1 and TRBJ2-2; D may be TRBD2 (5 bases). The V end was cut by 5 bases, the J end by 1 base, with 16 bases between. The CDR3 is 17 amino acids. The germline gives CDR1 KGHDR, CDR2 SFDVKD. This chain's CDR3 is CATSGGQRLKNTGELFF. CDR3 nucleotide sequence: TGTGCCACCAGTGGAGGGCAGAGACTTAAGAACACCGGGGAGCTGTTTTTT.

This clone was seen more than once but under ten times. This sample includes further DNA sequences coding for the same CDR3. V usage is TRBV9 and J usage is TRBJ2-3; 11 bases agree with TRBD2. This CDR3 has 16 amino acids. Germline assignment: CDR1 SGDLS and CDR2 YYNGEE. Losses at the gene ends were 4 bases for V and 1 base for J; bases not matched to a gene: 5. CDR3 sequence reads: CASSTGTSGGTDTQYF. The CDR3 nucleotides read TGTGCCAGCAGCACCGGGACTAGCGGTGGCACAGATACGCAGTATTTT. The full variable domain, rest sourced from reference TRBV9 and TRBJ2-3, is DSGVTQTPKHLITATGQRVTLRCSPRSGDLSVYWYQQSLDQGLQFLIQYYNGEERAKGNILERFSAQQFPDLHSELNLSSLELGDSALYFCASSTGTSGGTDTQYFGPGTRLTVL.

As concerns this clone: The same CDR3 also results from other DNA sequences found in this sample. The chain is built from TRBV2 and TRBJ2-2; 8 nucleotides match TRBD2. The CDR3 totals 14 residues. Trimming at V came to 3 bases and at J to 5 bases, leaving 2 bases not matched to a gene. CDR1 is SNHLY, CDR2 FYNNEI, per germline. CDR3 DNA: TGTGCCAGCAGTGATCGGGGGGGAACCGGGGAGCTGTTTTTT. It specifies CASSDRGGTGELFF.

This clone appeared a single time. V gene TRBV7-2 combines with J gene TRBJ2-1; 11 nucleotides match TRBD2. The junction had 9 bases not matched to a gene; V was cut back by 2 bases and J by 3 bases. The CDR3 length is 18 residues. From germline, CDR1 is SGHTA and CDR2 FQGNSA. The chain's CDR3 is CASSLRLAGTRVYNEQFF. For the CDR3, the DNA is TGTGCCAGCAGCTTAAGACTAGCGGGGACTCGAGTCTACAATGAGCAGTTCTTC.

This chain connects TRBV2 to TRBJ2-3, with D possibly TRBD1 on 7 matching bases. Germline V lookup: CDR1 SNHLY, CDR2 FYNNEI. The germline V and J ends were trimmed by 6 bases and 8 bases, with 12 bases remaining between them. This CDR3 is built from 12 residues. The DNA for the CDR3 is TGTGCCAGCAGCGCAGGGGGGCCTACGCAGTATTTT. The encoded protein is CASSAGGPTQYF. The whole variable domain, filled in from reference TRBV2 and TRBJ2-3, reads EPEVTQTPSHQVTQMGQEVILRCVPISNHLYFYWYRQILGQKVEFLVSFYNNEISEKSEIFDDQFSVERPDGSNFTLKIRSTKLEDSAMYFCASSAGGPTQYFGPGTRLTVL.